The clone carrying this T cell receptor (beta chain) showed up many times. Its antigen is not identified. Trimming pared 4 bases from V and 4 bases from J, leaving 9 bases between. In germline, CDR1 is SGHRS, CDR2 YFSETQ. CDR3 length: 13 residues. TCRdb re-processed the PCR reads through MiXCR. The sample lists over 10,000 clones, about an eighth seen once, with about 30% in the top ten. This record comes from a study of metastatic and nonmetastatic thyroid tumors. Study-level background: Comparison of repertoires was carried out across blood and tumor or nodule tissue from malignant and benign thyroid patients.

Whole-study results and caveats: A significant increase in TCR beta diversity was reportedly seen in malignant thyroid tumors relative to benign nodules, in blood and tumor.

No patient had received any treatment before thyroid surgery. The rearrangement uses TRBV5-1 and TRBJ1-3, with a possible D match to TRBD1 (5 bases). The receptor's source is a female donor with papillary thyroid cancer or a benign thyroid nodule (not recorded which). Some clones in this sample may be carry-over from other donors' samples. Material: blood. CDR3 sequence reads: CASSTGEGNTIYF. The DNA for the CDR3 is TGCGCCAGCAGCACGGGGGAAGGAAACACCATATATTTT.